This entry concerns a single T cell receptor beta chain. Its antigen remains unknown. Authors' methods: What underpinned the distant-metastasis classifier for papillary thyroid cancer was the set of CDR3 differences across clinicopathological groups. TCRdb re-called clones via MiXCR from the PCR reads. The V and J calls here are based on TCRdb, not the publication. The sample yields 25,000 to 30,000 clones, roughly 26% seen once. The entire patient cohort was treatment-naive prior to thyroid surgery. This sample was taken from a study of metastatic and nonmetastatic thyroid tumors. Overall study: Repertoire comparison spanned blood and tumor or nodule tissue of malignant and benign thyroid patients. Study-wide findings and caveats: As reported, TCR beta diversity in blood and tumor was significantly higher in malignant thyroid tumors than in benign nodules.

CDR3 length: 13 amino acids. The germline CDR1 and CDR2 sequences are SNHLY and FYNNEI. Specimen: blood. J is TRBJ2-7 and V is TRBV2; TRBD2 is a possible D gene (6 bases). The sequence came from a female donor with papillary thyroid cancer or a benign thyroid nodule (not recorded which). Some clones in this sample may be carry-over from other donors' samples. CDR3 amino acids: CRRRGGGRYEQYF. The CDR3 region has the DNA TGTCGGCGAAGGGGCGGAGGGCGTTACGAGCAGTACTTC.